Listed here is a single T cell receptor beta chain. This entry belongs to a study of blood T cell repertoires in COVID-19. About the study: The origin of the acute and convalescent COVID-19 samples was the United States, Italy and Spain. T cells, B-cell-depleted T cells, or PBMCs supplied cDNA or gDNA.

The CDR3 loop spans 15 amino acids. CDR1 and CDR2 (germline): MGHDK, SYGVNS. The germline V and J ends were trimmed by 6 bases and 0 bases, with 14 bases remaining between them. Study processing details: Quantification of nucleated cells was approximated via reference gene primer amplification. The table came from immunoSEQ multiplex PCR; TCRdb's copy has only in-frame clones and leaves some out. The DNA was the basis for D and trimming; V, J and clone size are from that table. This table has about 70,000 clones, around 76% appearing once. This receptor was identified in a woman older than 75 with active or convalescent COVID-19. What was sequenced was peripheral blood. The chain has TRBV25-1 and TRBJ1-1; D is unresolved. CDR3 DNA: TGTGCCAGCAGGGTGGGGAGGGATCTGAACACTGAAGCTTTCTTT. Translating it yields CASRVGRDLNTEAFF.